The rows below give T cell receptor beta chains drawn from one sample of a study of shared T cell receptors in the human thymus. Measured with immunoSEQ multiplex PCR; TCRdb has only the in-frame clones, and not every one. The sample shows 700,000 or so clones, approximately 83% of them seen only once. The same sample was also studied in work on human thymus T cells.

Material: thymocytes. All receptors derive from a girl less than two years old with a congenital heart defect. The CDR3 runs from the conserved cysteine through the conserved F or W.

TRBV7-9	CAVSRQENTGELFF
TRBV9	CASSPGGTGNNSPLHF
TRBV27	CASSFGQGGTENEKLFF
TRBV9	CASNLGGGTDTQYF
TRBV14	CASSQVAYLRGNTEAFF
TRBV5-1	CASSLLIWGDYGYTF
TRBV13	CASSLLQDRQYEQYF
TRBV7-2	CASSFWGEGCGSYEQYF
TRBV4-1	CASSPNRQTVSYNEQFF
TRBV15	CATSAEREKLFF
TRBV4-3	CASSRGQGATEAFF
TRBV2	CASCSRGLTEAFF
TRBV7-2	CASSLEGQSPNQPQHF
TRBV7-9	CASSPNGQANKGDTEAFF
TRBV9	CASSVRQDPPPYTGELFF
TRBV5-1	CASSARQGSNGKMNTEAFF
TRBV7-8	CASSSAYGTGGAEAGELFF
TRBV23-1	CASTRQGRRNEQFF
TRBV5-8	CASSLGFGGGFGGNQPQHF
TRBV10-1	CASSESRGLGQPQHF
TRBV25-1	CASSEPRTGTPYEQYF
TRBV7-6	CASSSRDYIGQETQYF
TRBV5-1	CASSPPGGWNYGYTF
TRBV27	CASRQSRDRDAFF
TRBV6-5	CASNRGWGNGYTF
TRBV10-1	CASQAGQGSSYEQYF
TRBV19	CASSILGHRNTEAFF
TRBV10-3	CAISAVRNTIYF
TRBV7-7	CASTLLAPSGTIREKLFF
TRBV10-3	CAISPLPTSGGAYEQYF
TRBV5-6	CASSSARQGGASYGYTF
TRBV28	CASSLYPGWGNQPQHF
TRBV11-2	CASSLVVRGERTEAFF
TRBV27	CASSLYSRGRQNKETQYF
TRBV5-1	CASSPQGLSGNTIYF
TRBV10-3	CAISEFGVSDLILGYTF
TRBV6-1	CASSEGGQVEQPQHF
TRBV5-1	CASRTGCTDTQYF
TRBV2	CASRRDRVPPATNEKLFF
TRBV6-1	CASVRWPAWETEAFF
TRBV5-6	CASIKLEGLYGYTF
TRBV27	CASSYGTSGYDEQFF
TRBV27	CASSYTGVGDEQYF
TRBV2	CASSEEGTGQVNTGQPQHF
TRBV6-9	CASSTGTSGGAYEQYF
TRBV29-1	CSVEGREAFF
TRBV4-1	CASSPTGRGDTEAFF
TRBV14	CASSQHTFYEQYF
TRBV4-1	CASSPSTGRLSYEQYF
TRBV5-4	CASSAWTGRNSPLHF
TRBV28	CASSSPVLTQPLEYF
TRBV2	CASQLSLALGTGYF
TRBV11-1	CVSSFQGAVTDTQYF
TRBV11-3	CASSDISPGTSGAGEQYF
TRBV25-1	CASDRAPQGGEQFF